This record covers a single T cell receptor beta chain. The antigen is unknown. PBMCs were derived from roughly 10 ml fresh peripheral blood. This entry is derived from a study of T cells in Graves' hyperthyroidism and ophthalmopathy. In the study overall: The authors collected peripheral blood at initial diagnosis, before any treatment. Study conclusions and caveats: In the blood, most expanded thyroid clonotypes above 0.001 appeared as well.

The TCR beta CDR3 regions underwent amplification using RNA transcripts as the source. TCR CDR3 regions were first amplified by RT-PCR with HTBI primers. Each CDR3 protein is one row after TCRdb ran MiXCR on the multiplex PCR reads. In the table there are 750,000 to 950,000 distinct CDR3 sequences, over 35% of which are singletons. Germline values: CDR1 MGHRA, CDR2 YSYEKL. V lost 2 bases, J lost 0 bases, and 10 bases lay in between. The CDR3 is 15 amino acids. The sample was blood. The TCR sequence derives from a man aged 18 to 30 with Graves' hyperthyroidism. V gene TRBV4-1 combines with J gene TRBJ1-1; no definite D call. CDR3 region: CASSQQDGMNTEAFF. CDR3 DNA sequence: TGCGCCAGCAGCCAACAGGATGGAATGAACACTGAAGCTTTCTTT.